The 15 T cell receptor beta chains listed next were all sequenced from one sample in a study of shared clonotypes between healthy human individuals. Naive CD8 isolation took CD45RO-negative cells positively selected for CCR7 and excluded terminally differentiated effector memory CD45RA+ cells. Method: immunoSEQ multiplex PCR; TCRdb's copy keeps in-frame clones and lacks some. The data show about 2 million clones, with about 94% seen just once and roughly 1.1% held by the top ten. Sample: naive CD8+ T cells sorted from blood. These receptors were collected from a man aged 18 to 30 in good health.

A few counts support this clone. The chain carries TRBV5-6 and TRBJ2-2; a possible D gene is TRBD1 (6 bases). The V and J ends lost 3 bases and 4 bases respectively, with 10 bases between them. Germline CDR1 reads SGHDT; CDR2 reads YYEEEE. This CDR3 has 14 amino acids. CDR3 loop: CASSSIRGTGELFF. The CDR3 bases are TGTGCCAGCAGCTCGATCAGGGGCACCGGGGAGCTGTTTTTT.

This rearrangement joins TRBV6-5 to TRBJ1-5; D may be TRBD1 (6 bases). Trimming took off 4 bases at V and 6 bases at J, with 13 bases between the two ends. Germline values: CDR1 MNHEY, CDR2 SVGAGI. The CDR3 covers 14 residues. CDR3 in DNA: TGTGCCAGCAGTTGGGGGGAGGGGGTTCAGCCCCAGCATTTT. This translates into CASSWGEGVQPQHF.

V gene TRBV19 combines with J gene TRBJ2-7; D is uncertain. CDR1 and CDR2 from the germline V gene are LNHDA and SQIVND (reference sequence). V lost 7 bases and J 6 bases, leaving 19 bases between the germline ends. The CDR3 covers 14 residues. CDR3 nucleotides: TGTGCCAGTATGCCGGACCACAATCTTGGCGAGCAGTACTTC. Residues: CASMPDHNLGEQYF.

This clone was seen once. The rearrangement links TRBV4-1 to TRBJ1-1; D is unresolved. This CDR3 contains 17 residues. CDR1 MGHRA and CDR2 YSYEKL come from the germline V gene. V was pared by 3 bases and J by 0 bases, with 17 bases between. The CDR3 spells CASSHGITPLLNTEAFF. Here the CDR3 DNA reads TGCGCCAGCAGCCATGGGATTACCCCCCTCTTGAACACTGAAGCTTTCTTT.

J is TRBJ2-7 and V is TRBV11-2, with D perhaps assigned TRBD1 or TRBD2 (6 bases each). The ends were cut back, 8 bases at V and 3 bases at J, with 14 bases in the middle. Looked up from germline, CDR1 is SGHAT and CDR2 is FQNNGV. This CDR3 spans 13 amino acids. The CDR3 nucleotides read TGTGCCAGCCTCGTAGGGGGGAGCTACGAGCAGTACTTC. Its translation is CASLVGGSYEQYF.

The V call is TRBV13, the J call TRBJ1-5, with a tentative D call TRBD1 (5 bases). The germline gives CDR1 PRHDT, CDR2 FYEKMQ (reference sequence). This CDR3 has 13 amino acids. Between the trimmed V and J ends, which lost 3 bases and 9 bases, there was a span of 12 bases. The CDR3 region is CASSFGHPGPQHF. The CDR3 DNA sequence: TGTGCCAGCAGCTTCGGACATCCAGGGCCCCAGCATTTT.

The chain employs TRBV5-6 and TRBJ1-3, with D unresolved. The germline V gene has CDR1 SGHDT and CDR2 YYEEEE. This CDR3 has 16 residues. The germline V and J ends were trimmed by 1 base and 4 bases, with 15 bases remaining between them. This CDR3 is CASSLTWEGTGNTIYF. CDR3 DNA sequence: TGTGCCAGCAGCTTGACATGGGAAGGAACCGGAAACACCATATATTTT.

The chain joins TRBV7-9 to TRBJ2-2, with D uncertain. CDR3 length: 17 amino acids. V lost 2 bases and J 4 bases, leaving 17 bases between the germline ends. Germline lookup yields CDR1 SEHNR and CDR2 FQNEAQ (reference sequence). CDR3 residues: CASSLRFELSGTGELFF. The CDR3, as DNA: TGTGCCAGCAGCTTACGGTTCGAGTTATCGGGCACCGGGGAGCTGTTTTTT.

The rearrangement links TRBV10-1 to TRBJ2-1, with 11 bases lining up with TRBD2. V shed 3 bases, J shed 6 bases, and the junction held 7 bases outside the gene matches. From germline, CDR1 is WNHNN and CDR2 SYGVQD (reference sequence). The length of the CDR3 is 16 residues. The CDR3 sequence: CASSDPGTSGVNEQFF. The CDR3 DNA reads TGCGCCAGCAGTGATCCCGGGACTAGCGGTGTCAATGAGCAGTTCTTC.

This rearrangement joins TRBV29-1 to TRBJ2-1; D unclear. Germline values: CDR1 SQVTM, CDR2 ANQGSEA. V gave up 1 base and J gave up 8 bases, with 15 bases separating them. The CDR3 is 14 amino acids. The CDR3 is CSVEGLGWVDEQFF. Written as DNA, the CDR3 is TGCAGCGTTGAAGGTCTAGGATGGGTCGATGAGCAGTTCTTC.

This chain joins TRBV13 and TRBJ2-7; D call uncertain. The CDR3 sequence is 13 residues long. Trimming took 0 bases from V and 12 from J, leaving 15 bases between them. Per germline, CDR1 PRHDT and CDR2 FYEKMQ (reference sequence). CDR3 nucleotides: TGTGCCAGCAGCTTAGGCCGCGCGCCCGAAAGGTACTTC. Its protein product is CASSLGRAPERYF.

The rearrangement joins TRBV21-1 to TRBJ1-5; the table's TRBD1 call for D was not verified on the DNA. TRBV21-1 counts as a pseudogene. This CDR3 has 11 residues. CDR3 DNA: TGTGCCACGGACAAAGGGCGGCCCCAGCATTTT. This encodes CATDKGRPQHF.

The rearrangement joins TRBV4-1 to TRBJ2-2; no definite D call. Deletions cut 4 bases from V and 3 bases from J, with 12 bases between. Per germline, CDR1 MGHRA and CDR2 YSYEKL. The CDR3 totals 15 residues. CDR3: CASSLTIPHTGELFF. For the CDR3, the DNA is TGCGCCAGCAGCCTTACTATTCCGCACACCGGGGAGCTGTTTTTT.

The J gene is TRBJ1-1, the V gene TRBV2; D gene unclear. Trimming shortened V by 7 bases and J by 0 bases, and 15 bases separated the two germline ends. Germline CDR1 is SNHLY and CDR2 is FYNNEI. The CDR3 contains 15 residues. The CDR3 sequence: CASKYGPGMNTEAFF. CDR3 bases: TGTGCCAGCAAGTACGGTCCCGGCATGAACACTGAAGCTTTCTTT.

The rearrangement joins TRBV14 to TRBJ1-3, with a tentative D call TRBD1 (5 bases). The CDR3 is 16 amino acids. Germline-derived CDR1 and CDR2 are SGHDN and FVKESK. V gave up 5 bases and J gave up 1 base, with 15 bases separating them. The CDR3: CASSVEGPQSGNTIYF. The CDR3 region has the DNA TGTGCCAGCAGCGTAGAGGGACCGCAATCTGGAAACACCATATATTTT. The variable domain in full, completed from reference TRBV14 and TRBJ1-3, reads EAGVTQFPSHSVIEKGQTVTLRCDPISGHDNLYWYRRVMGKEIKFLLHFVKESKQDESGMPNNRFLAERTGGTYSTLKVQPAELEDSGVYFCASSVEGPQSGNTIYFGEGSWLTVV.